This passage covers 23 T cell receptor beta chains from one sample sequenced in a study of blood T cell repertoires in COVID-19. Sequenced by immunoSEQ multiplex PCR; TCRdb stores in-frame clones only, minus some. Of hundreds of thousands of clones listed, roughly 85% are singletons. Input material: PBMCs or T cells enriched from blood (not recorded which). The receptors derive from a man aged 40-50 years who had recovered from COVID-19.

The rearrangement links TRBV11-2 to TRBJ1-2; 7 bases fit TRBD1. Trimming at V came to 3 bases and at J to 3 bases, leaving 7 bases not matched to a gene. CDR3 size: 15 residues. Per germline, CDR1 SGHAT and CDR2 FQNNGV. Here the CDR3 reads CASSFRTGGDYGYTF. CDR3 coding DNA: TGTGCCAGCAGCTTTCGGACAGGTGGGGACTATGGCTACACCTTC.

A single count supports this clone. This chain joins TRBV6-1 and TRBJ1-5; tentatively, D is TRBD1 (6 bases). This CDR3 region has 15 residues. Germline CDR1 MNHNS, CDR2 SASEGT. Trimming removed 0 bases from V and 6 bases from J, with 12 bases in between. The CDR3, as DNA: TGTGCCAGCAGTGAAGCTCTCAGGGGCTTTCAGCCCCAGCATTTT. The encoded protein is CASSEALRGFQPQHF.

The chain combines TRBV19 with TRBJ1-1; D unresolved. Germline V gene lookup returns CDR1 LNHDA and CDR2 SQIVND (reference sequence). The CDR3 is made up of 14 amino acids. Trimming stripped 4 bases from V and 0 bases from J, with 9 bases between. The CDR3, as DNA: TGTGCCAGTAGTAAGGCAGCGATGAACACTGAAGCTTTCTTT. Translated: CASSKAAMNTEAFF.

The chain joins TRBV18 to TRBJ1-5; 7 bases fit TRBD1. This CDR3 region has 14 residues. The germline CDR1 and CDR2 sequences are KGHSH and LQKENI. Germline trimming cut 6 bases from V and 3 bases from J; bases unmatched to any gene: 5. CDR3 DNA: TGTGCCAGCTCCCTCGACAGGGTCAATCAGCCCCAGCATTTT. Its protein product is CASSLDRVNQPQHF.

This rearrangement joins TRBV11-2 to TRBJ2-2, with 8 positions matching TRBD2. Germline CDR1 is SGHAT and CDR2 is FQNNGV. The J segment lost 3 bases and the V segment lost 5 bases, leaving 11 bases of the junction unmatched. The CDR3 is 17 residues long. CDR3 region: CASSPLVREGHTGELFF. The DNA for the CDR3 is TGTGCCAGCAGCCCCCTCGTCCGGGAGGGCCACACCGGGGAGCTGTTTTTT.

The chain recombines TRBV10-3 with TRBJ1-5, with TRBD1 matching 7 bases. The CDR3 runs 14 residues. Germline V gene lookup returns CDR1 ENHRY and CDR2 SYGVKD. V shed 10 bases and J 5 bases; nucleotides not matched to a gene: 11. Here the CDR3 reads CATRPRQGDQPQHF. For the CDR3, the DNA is TGTGCCACCCGACCGAGACAGGGTGATCAGCCCCAGCATTTT.

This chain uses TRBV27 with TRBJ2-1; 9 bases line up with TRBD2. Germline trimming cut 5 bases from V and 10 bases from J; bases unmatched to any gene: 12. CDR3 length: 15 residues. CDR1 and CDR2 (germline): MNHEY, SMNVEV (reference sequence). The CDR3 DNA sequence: TGTGCCAGCAGTCCCTCTAGCGGGGTCGTTCCCGAGCAGTTCTTC. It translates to CASSPSSGVVPEQFF.

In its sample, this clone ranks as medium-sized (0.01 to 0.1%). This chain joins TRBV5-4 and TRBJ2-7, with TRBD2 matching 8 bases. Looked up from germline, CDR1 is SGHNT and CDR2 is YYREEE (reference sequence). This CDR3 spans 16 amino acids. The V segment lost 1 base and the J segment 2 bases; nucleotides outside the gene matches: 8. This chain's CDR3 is CASSLMAPGGAYEQYF. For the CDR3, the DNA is TGTGCCAGCAGCTTGATGGCCCCGGGAGGGGCCTACGAGCAGTACTTC.

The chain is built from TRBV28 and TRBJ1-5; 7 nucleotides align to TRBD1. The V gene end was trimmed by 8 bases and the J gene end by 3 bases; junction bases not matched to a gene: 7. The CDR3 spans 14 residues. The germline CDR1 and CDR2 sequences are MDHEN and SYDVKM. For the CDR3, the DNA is TGTGCCAGCCTCAGGGGGGCTACCAATCAGCCCCAGCATTTT. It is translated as CASLRGATNQPQHF. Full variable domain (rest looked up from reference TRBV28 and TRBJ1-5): DVKVTQSSRYLVKRTGEKVFLECVQDMDHENMFWYRQDPGLGLRLIYFSYDVKMKEKGDIPEGYSVSREKKERFSLILESASTNQTSMYLCASLRGATNQPQHFGDGTRLSIL.

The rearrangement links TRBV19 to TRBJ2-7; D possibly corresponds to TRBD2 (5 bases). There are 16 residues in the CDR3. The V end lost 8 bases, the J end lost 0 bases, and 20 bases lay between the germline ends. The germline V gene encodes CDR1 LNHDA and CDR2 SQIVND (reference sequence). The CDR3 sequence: CASRFWRFALSYEQYF. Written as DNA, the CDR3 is TGTGCCAGTCGCTTTTGGAGGTTCGCCCTCTCCTACGAGCAGTACTTC. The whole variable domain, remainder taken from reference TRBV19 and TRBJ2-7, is DGGITQSPKYLFRKEGQNVTLSCEQNLNHDAMYWYRQDPGQGLRLIYYSQIVNDFQKGDIAEGYSVSREKKESFPLTVTSAQKNPTAFYLCASRFWRFALSYEQYFGPGTRLTVT.

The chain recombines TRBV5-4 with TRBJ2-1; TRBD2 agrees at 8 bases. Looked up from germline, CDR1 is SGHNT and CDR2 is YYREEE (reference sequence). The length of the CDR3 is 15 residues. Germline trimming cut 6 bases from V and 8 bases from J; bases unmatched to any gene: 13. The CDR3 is CASTHPGTSIDEQFF. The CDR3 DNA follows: TGTGCCAGCACCCACCCCGGGACTAGTATCGATGAGCAGTTCTTC.

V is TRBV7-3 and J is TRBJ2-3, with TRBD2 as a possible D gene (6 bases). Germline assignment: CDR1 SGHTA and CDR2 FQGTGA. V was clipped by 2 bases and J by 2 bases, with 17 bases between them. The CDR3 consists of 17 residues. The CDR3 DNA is TGTGCCAGCAGCTTAGGTCCCAGCGGGCTCTACACAGATACGCAGTATTTT. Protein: CASSLGPSGLYTDTQYF.

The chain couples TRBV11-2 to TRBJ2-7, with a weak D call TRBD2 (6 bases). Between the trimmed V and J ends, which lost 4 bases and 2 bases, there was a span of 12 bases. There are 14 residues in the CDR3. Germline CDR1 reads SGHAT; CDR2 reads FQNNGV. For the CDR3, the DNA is TGTGCCAGCAGCTACCCGGGAGTAACCTACGAGCAGTACTTC. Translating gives CASSYPGVTYEQYF. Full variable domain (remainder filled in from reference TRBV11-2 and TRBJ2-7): EAGVAQSPRYKIIEKRQSVAFWCNPISGHATLYWYQQILGQGPKLLIQFQNNGVVDDSQLPKDRFSAERLKGVDSTLKIQPAKLEDSAVYLCASSYPGVTYEQYFGPGTRLTVT.

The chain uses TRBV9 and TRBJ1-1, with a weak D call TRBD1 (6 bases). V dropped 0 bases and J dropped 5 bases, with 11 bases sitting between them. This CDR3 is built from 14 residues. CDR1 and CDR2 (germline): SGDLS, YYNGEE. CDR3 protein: CASSVEGGWTEAFF. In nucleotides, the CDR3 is TGTGCCAGCAGCGTAGAGGGGGGGTGGACTGAAGCTTTCTTT. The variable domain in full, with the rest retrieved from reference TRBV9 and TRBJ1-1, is DSGVTQTPKHLITATGQRVTLRCSPRSGDLSVYWYQQSLDQGLQFLIQYYNGEERAKGNILERFSAQQFPDLHSELNLSSLELGDSALYFCASSVEGGWTEAFFGQGTRLTVV.

The CDR3 DNA is TGTGCCAGCAGTTTACTTGGAGAGGAAATCGATGGAAACACCATATATTTT. Its protein product is CASSLLGEEIDGNTIYF. The V gene is TRBV28, the J gene TRBJ1-3; the D is unclear. The CDR3 runs 17 residues. Trimming left V 2 bases short and J 3 bases short, with 17 bases between. Germline lookup yields CDR1 MDHEN and CDR2 SYDVKM.

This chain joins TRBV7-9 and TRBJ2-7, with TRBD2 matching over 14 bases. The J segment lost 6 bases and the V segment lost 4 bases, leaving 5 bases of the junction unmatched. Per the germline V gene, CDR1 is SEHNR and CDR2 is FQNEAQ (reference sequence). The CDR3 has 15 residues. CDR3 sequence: CASSSGLAGAPEQYF. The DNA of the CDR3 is TGTGCCAGCAGCTCGGGACTAGCGGGAGCACCCGAGCAGTACTTC.

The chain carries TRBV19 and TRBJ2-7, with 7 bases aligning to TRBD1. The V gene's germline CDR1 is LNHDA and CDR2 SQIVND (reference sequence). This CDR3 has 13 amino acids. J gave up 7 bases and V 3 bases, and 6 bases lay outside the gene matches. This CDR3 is CASSMYSGGEQYF. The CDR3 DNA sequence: TGTGCCAGTAGTATGTATTCAGGGGGTGAGCAGTACTTC.

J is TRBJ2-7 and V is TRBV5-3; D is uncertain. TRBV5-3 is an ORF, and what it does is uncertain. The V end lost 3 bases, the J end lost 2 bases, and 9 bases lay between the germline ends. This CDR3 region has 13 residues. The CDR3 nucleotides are TGTGCCAGAAGCTGTGTTAGCACCTACGAGCAGTACTTC. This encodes CARSCVSTYEQYF.

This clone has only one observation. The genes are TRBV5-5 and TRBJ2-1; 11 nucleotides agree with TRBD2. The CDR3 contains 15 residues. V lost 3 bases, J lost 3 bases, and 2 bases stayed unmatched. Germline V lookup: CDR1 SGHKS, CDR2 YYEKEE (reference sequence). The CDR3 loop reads CASSYGTSGYNEQFF. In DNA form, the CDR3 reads TGTGCCAGCAGCTATGGGACTAGCGGCTACAATGAGCAGTTCTTC.

The CDR3: CASSRITVPSYNEQFF. CDR3 DNA sequence: TGTGCCAGTAGTAGGATTACAGTCCCTTCCTACAATGAGCAGTTCTTC. The chain couples TRBV19 to TRBJ2-1; D is ambiguous. CDR1 and CDR2 from the germline V gene are LNHDA and SQIVND (reference sequence). The CDR3 is made up of 16 amino acids. With 4 bases removed from V and 1 base from J, the gap between germline ends came to 14 bases.

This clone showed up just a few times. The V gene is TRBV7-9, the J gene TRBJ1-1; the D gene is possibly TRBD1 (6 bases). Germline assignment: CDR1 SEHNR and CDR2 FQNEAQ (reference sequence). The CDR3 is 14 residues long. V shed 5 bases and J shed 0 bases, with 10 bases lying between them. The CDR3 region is CASSTGQMNTEAFF. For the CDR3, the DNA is TGTGCCAGCAGCACCGGACAGATGAACACTGAAGCTTTCTTT.

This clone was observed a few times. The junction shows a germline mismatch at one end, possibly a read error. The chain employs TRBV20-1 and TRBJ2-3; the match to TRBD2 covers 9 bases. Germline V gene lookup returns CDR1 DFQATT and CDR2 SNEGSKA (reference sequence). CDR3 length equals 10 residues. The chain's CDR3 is CSARGGLARF. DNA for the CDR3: TGCAGTGCCAGGGGGGGACTAGCTCGTTTT.

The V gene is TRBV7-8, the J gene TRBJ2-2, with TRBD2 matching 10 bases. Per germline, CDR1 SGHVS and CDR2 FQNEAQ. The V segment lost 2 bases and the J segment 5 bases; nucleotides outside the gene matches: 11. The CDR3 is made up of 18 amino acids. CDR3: CASSLILAGARGTGELFF. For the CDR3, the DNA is TGTGCCAGCAGCTTAATTCTAGCGGGAGCTCGGGGGACCGGGGAGCTGTTTTTT. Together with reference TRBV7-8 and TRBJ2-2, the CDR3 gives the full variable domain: GAGVSQSPRYKVAKRGQDVALRCDPISGHVSLFWYQQALGQGPEFLTYFQNEAQLDKSGLPSDRFFAERPEGSVSTLKIQRTQQEDSAVYLCASSLILAGARGTGELFFGEGSRLTVL.